This T cell receptor beta chain was recorded in a study of shared clonotypes between healthy human individuals (TCRdb year 2020). As for the study more broadly: The cohort comprised a couple of women and a few men aged 18 to 49 years. To increase sequencing depth and limit assay-specific biases, TCR repertoire library preparation and sequencing were carried out by different laboratories using diverse techniques. Each donor's leukapheresis produced roughly between about 0.9 and 9.5 billion PBMCs. To estimate repertoire size and how much clonotype sharing occurs between individuals, the study deeply sequenced the blood TCR repertoires of five healthy adults.

V loses 5 bases of germline sequence and J loses 5 bases, and the interval between the two ends is 10 bases. CDR1 and CDR2 were assigned from the germline V gene as SGHAT and FQNNGV. Its CDR3 holds 12 amino acids, cysteine through phenylalanine. The retained sequence is limited to the CDR3, 36 bases, with the frame set at the first base. The donors were healthy, HIV-negative adults who had no recently reported acute infections or vaccinations. Every donor was a Caucasian adult residing in Nashville, Tennessee, USA. For unsorted samples, some 87 million PBMCs were counted, and genomic DNA was extracted using the QIAamp DNA Blood Mini kit. After blood collection by leukapheresis, PBMCs were isolated using Ficoll-Histopaque density gradient centrifugation and then cryopreserved in the vapor phase of liquid nitrogen. TCR CDR3 regions were amplified from genomic DNA by multiplex PCR using the deep immunoSEQ assay. Extracted genomic DNA from each cell subset was spread evenly across all wells of several immunoSEQ 96-well plates, with each plate serving as a replicate. For unsorted PBMC, 300 to 350 ng genomic DNA, equal to roughly 33,000 T cell genomes, was loaded into each replicate PCR. Ten immunoSEQ deep assay plates were used to sequence the unsorted PBMC genomic DNA. Purified libraries were quantified with a Qubit 3.0 fluorometer, sized on a Bioanalyzer 2100, and re-quantified with the KAPA Library Quantification kit. Every immunoSEQ 96-well plate was sequenced on a separate single-read 150-cycle Illumina NextSeq 550 flow cell. On the study's bioinformatics: The immunoSEQ output contained only junctional sequences without quality scores, so filtering could not match that applied to full-length reads. Sequences were annotated with PyIR, a Python wrapper for IgBLAST v1.9, using IMGT germline references to assign V/J genes and CDR3. Reads with weak V/J assignments (E-value above 1e-6), missing CDR3, stop codons, out-of-frame junctions, or ambiguous translated residues were removed. V3J clonotypes were defined as sequences sharing an identical inferred V gene, J gene, and CDR3 amino acid sequence. Percentage overlap between repertoires was computed as shared unique clonotypes divided by the size of the smaller repertoire. Richness of each repertoire was evaluated using RTK rarefaction, the Chao1 estimator, and Recon v2.1 estimates of unobserved clonotypes. As stored in TCRdb, this immuneACCESS dataset retains in-frame rearrangements with V and J assigned. A fraction of the clones does not appear; measured against another copy, unresolved V genes explain less than half of the discrepancy, and the remainder lacks a known reason. V and J calls and clone size follow that table, whereas D and trimming were derived from the DNA. The sample contains 400,000 to 550,000 clones, 79% of them found a single time. The top ten clones comprise over 9.5% of the sample.

Comment on this clone: It lacks a known antigen. Nothing much larger sits one base from this clone, and base qualities are not available.

The study at large found these results: Only blood was sampled, and tissue TCR repertoires likely differ from those in blood. Because the study included only a small number of donors, the genetic and exposure-history diversity represented was limited. Based on pairwise subsampling, the degree of clonotype sharing among donors was expected to be affected by sequencing depth.

The rearranged segments are TRBV11-2 and TRBJ2-7; the best D guess is TRBD2, with 5 bases matching. The sequencing sample was made of PBMCs. This clonotype originated in a woman between 40 and 55 years old in good health. Some clones in this sample may be carry-over from other donors' samples. The CDR3 amino acid sequence is: CASSRLGDEQYF. The nucleotides read TGTGCCAGCAGCCGACTCGGGGACGAGCAGTACTTC.